A selection of T cell receptor beta chains follows, all from one sample in a study of molecular identifiers for immune sequencing clone quantification. TCRdb reprocessed the PCR reads with MiXCR, giving one entry per CDR3 protein. Found here are about 630,000 distinct CDR3 sequences, about 25% of them singletons; the top ten hold 0.7% to 0.95%. Sample: naive CD8+ T cells from blood, with Jurkat cell RNA spiked in. The origin of the receptors is a human donor in good health. Some libraries in this study had Jurkat cell RNA spiked in. Both conserved end residues are part of each CDR3. The D gene is left open where the match is weak. Part of the rows lack a size; the others show once, few, many or a class for expanded clones.

clone size	J gene	D gene	V gene	CDR3 DNA	CDR3 protein
many	TRBJ2-7	-	TRBV29-1	TGCAGCGTCTGCGGGAGCGACCAGGGGGCTTCCTACGAGCAGTACTTC	CSVCGSDQGASYEQYF
-	TRBJ2-3	-	TRBV7-6	TGTGCCAGCAGCACCGGTCAGGGAAACACAGATATGCAGTATTTT	CASSTGQGNTDMQYF
-	TRBJ2-7	-	TRBV4-1	TGCGCCAGCAGCCAGGGAACGTCCTGCGAGCAGTACTTC	CASSQGTSCEQYF
many	TRBJ2-3	-	TRBV6-5	TGTGCCAGCAGTCCACCTCAGGGTAGCACAGATACGCAGTATTTT	CASSPPQGSTDTQYF
many	TRBJ2-7	-	TRBV30	TGTGCCTGGAGTGTTGTTGGAGGGGAGCAGTACTTC	CAWSVVGGEQYF
few	TRBJ2-7	TRBD2	TRBV20-1	TGCAGTGCGAACGCAGAACTAGCGGGCTACTCCTACGAGCAGTACTTC	CSANAELAGYSYEQYF
-	TRBJ2-3	TRBD2	TRBV12-3/TRBV12-4	TGTGCCCGCAGCAGACTAGCGGGGGCCCCAAATACGCAGTATTTT	CARSRLAGAPNTQYF
-	TRBJ1-1	TRBD1	TRBV30	TGTGCCTGGAGTGACAGGGGATATAACACTGAAGCTTTCTTT	CAWSDRGYNTEAFF
few	TRBJ1-1	TRBD1	TRBV27	TGTGCCAGCAGTCCCCGGACAGGAGAGAACACTGAAGCTTTCTTT	CASSPRTGENTEAFF
few	TRBJ2-7	TRBD1	TRBV3-1	TGTGCCAGCAGCCAAATAACAGGGGAGAGATCCTACGAGCAGTACTTC	CASSQITGERSYEQYF
many	TRBJ2-7	-	TRBV4-1	TGCGCCAGCAGCCCCCTGGCAGGAACCTACGAGCAGTACTTC	CASSPLAGTYEQYF
-	TRBJ2-3	TRBD2	TRBV4-2	TGTGCCAGCAGCCAAGACTCCGAACTAGCGAGCACAGATACGCAGTATTTT	CASSQDSELASTDTQYF
many	TRBJ2-5	TRBD2	TRBV29-1	TGCAGCCCAGCGGGGAAAACCCCAAACCAAGAGACCCAGTACTTC	CSPAGKTPNQETQYF
-	TRBJ2-1	-	TRBV7-2	TGTGCCAGCAGCCTAACCGGGCCTCAAAAGTTCTTC	CASSLTGPQKFF
once	TRBJ2-7	-	TRBV20-1	TGCAGTGCTAGGGCTAGCGCTTACGAGCAGTACTTC	CSARASAYEQYF
-	TRBJ2-1	-	TRBV6-2/TRBV6-3	TGTGCCAGCAGTTACTCGGGGTTATACAATGAGCAGTTCTTC	CASSYSGLYNEQFF
-	TRBJ1-1	-	TRBV19	TGTGCCAGTATAGCCCCCGGCAGGGAAAGACTGAACACTGAAGCTTTCTTT	CASIAPGRERLNTEAFF
many	TRBJ2-7	-	TRBV20-1	TGCAGTGCTAGTGGTACAGGATGGTACGAGCAGTACTTC	CSASGTGWYEQYF
few	TRBJ1-4	-	TRBV30	TGTGCCTGGAGTGATACGTGGGAAAAACTGTTTTTT	CAWSDTWEKLFF
few	TRBJ2-1	-	TRBV30	TGTGCCTGGAGTGTCGGGCCCCAAGGGGCCAATGAGCAGTTCTTC	CAWSVGPQGANEQFF
-	TRBJ2-3	TRBD2	TRBV9	TGTGCCAGCAGCGTAGTAGGGGGGACTAGCGGGAGGACAGATACGCAGTATTTT	CASSVVGGTSGRTDTQYF
-	TRBJ2-3	TRBD2	TRBV18	TGTGCCAGCTCAGGGACTAGCGGGAGGGCCTCAGATACGCAGTATTTT	CASSGTSGRASDTQYF
once	TRBJ2-7	-	TRBV10-3	TGTGCCATCAGTGCAGGGCCTCGCCCCGCGCAGTCCTTC	CAISAGPRPAQSF
few	TRBJ2-7	TRBD2	TRBV13	TGTGCCAGCAGCTGGTTCACGGCGGCGGGGACTACTTACGAGCAGTACTTC	CASSWFTAAGTTYEQYF
-	TRBJ2-7	-	TRBV20-1	TGCAGTGCAGAGAGGACAGCCCCCTACGAGCAGTACTTC	CSAERTAPYEQYF
-	TRBJ2-7	-	TRBV29-1	TGCAGCGTTGAAGGGAAGGGAGAGGTAAACGAGCAGTACTTC	CSVEGKGEVNEQYF
-	TRBJ1-1	TRBD1	TRBV30	TGTGCCTGGACCCCAGGGGAGGGGGCGCGGACTGAAGCTTTCTTT	CAWTPGEGARTEAFF
few	TRBJ2-7	-	TRBV6-2/TRBV6-3	TGTGCCAGCAGTCCGACCCTGACAGCCTCCTACGAGCAGTACTTC	CASSPTLTASYEQYF
-	TRBJ2-2	TRBD2	TRBV6-2/TRBV6-3	TGTGCCGGCAGTTACCCTCTAGCGGGGGATGTGAACACCGGGGAGCTGTTTTTT	CAGSYPLAGDVNTGELFF
-	TRBJ2-2	TRBD2	TRBV5-6	TGTGCCAGCAGAACTAGCGGGGTGTACACCGGGGAGCTGTTTTTT	CASRTSGVYTGELFF
many	TRBJ2-4	-	TRBV20-1	TGCAGTGCTAGGTCCAAAGTGATTCAGTACTTC	CSARSKVIQYF
-	TRBJ1-2	-	TRBV12-3/TRBV12-4	TGTGCCAGCAGGGCCGGGACGCCCTCCTATGGCTACACCTTC	CASRAGTPSYGYTF
once	TRBJ2-5	-	TRBV7-9	TGTGCCAGCAGCTCAGTTGGGGGAGAGACCCAGTACTTC	CASSSVGGETQYF
many	TRBJ2-7	TRBD2	TRBV5-1	TGCGCCAGCAGCTGGAGGGAGGGCGAGCAGTACTTC	CASSWREGEQYF
few	TRBJ1-5	-	TRBV7-8	TGTGCCAGCAGCATATCTGTGGCTTTGGATCAGCCCCAGCATTTT	CASSISVALDQPQHF
-	TRBJ2-3	TRBD1	TRBV12-3/TRBV12-4	TGTGCCAGCACTACTCGGGACAGGTCTAGCGCAGATACGCAGTATTTT	CASTTRDRSSADTQYF
-	TRBJ1-4	TRBD1	TRBV4-1	TGCGCCAGCAGCCAGGCCCAGGGGGTCGGAGAACTGTTTTTT	CASSQAQGVGELFF
-	TRBJ1-3	-	TRBV28	TGTGCCAGCAGTTTATTTAGCAGGGGAGCTGGAAACACCTTATATTTT	CASSLFSRGAGNTLYF
-	TRBJ1-3	-	TRBV30	TGTGCCTGGAGACTAAGGACGTTCTCTGGAAACACCATATATTTT	CAWRLRTFSGNTIYF
many	TRBJ1-1	-	TRBV27	TGTGCCAGCAGTTTCGAGTTGAACACTGAAGCTTTCTTT	CASSFELNTEAFF
few	TRBJ2-5	-	TRBV28	TGTGCCAGCAGCCGAGTGGGGGGCGCGTGGGAGACCCAGTACTTC	CASSRVGGAWETQYF
-	TRBJ2-7	TRBD2	TRBV27	TGTGCCAGCAGTTCACAAGCGGGAGGGTACGAGCAGTACTTC	CASSSQAGGYEQYF